This T cell receptor beta chain was found in a study of vaccination effects on CD4 cells after COVID-19. Between days 9 and 11 of culture, CD4+ T cells were separated out. Among the vaccine recipients, none had a prior SARS-CoV-2 infection, and nucleocapsid antibodies were negative. Germline CDR1 is GTSNPN and CDR2 is SVGIG (reference sequence). The CDR3 runs to 16 residues. The junction had 3 bases not matched to a gene; V was cut back by 0 bases and J by 4 bases. About this clone: Its specificity is not known.

Data came from immunoSEQ multiplex PCR; TCRdb stores just in-frame clones and leaves some out. The sample shows under 60,000 clones, approximately 70% of them seen only once. The V and J genes are TRBV30 and TRBJ2-1; TRBD2 matches at 13 bases. Sequencing used CD4+ T cells from PBMCs cultured without peptide, obtained before COVID-19 vaccination. This sequence was found in a human donor who received a COVID-19 vaccine. CDR3 in DNA: TGTGCCTGGAGTGTACTGACTAGCGGGAGGTACAATGAGCAGTTCTTC. Encoded protein: CAWSVLTSGRYNEQFF.